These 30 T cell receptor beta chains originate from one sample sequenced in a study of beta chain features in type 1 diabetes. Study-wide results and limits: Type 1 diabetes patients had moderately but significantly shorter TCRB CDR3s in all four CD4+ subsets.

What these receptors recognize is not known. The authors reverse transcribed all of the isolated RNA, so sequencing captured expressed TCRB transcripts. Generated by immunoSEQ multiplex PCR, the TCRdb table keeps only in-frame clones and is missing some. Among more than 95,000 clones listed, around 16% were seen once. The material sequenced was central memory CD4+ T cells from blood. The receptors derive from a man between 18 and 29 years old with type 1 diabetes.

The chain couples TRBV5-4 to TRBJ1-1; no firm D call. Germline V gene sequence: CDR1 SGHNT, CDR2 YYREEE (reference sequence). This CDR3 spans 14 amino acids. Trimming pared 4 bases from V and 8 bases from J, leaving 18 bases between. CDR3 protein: CASSPMMGGREAFF. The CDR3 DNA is TGTGCCAGCAGCCCTATGATGGGCGGCAGGGAAGCTTTCTTT.

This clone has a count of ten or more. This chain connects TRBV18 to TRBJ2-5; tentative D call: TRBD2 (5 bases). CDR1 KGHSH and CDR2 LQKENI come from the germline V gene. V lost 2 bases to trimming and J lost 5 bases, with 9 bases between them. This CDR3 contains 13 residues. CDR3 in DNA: TGTGCCAGCTCACCAAGTTCGGGGGAGACCCAGTACTTC. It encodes CASSPSSGETQYF.

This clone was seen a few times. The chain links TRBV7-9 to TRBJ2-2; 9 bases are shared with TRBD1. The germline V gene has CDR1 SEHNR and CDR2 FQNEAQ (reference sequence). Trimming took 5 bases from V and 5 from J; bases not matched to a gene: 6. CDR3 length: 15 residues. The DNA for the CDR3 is TGTGCCAGCAGCGCGGGACAGGGTGCGACCGGGGAGCTGTTTTTT. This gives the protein CASSAGQGATGELFF.

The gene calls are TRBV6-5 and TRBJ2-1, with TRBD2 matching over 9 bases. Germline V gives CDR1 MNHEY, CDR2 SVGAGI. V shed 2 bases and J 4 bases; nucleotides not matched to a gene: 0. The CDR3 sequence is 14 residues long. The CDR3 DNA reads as TGTGCCAGCAGTTACCTAGCGGGGTACAATGAGCAGTTCTTC. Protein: CASSYLAGYNEQFF.

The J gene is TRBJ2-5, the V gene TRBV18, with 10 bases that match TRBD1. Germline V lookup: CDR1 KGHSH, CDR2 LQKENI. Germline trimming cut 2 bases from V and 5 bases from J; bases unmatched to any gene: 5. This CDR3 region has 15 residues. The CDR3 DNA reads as TGTGCCAGCTCACCAGTGACAGGGGGCGGTGAGACCCAGTACTTC. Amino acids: CASSPVTGGGETQYF.

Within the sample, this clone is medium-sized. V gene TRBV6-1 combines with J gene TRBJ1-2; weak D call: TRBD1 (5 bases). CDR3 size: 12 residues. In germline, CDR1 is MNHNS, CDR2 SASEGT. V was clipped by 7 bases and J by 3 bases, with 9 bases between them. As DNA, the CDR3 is TGTGCCAGCACTCAGGGTGACTATGGCTACACCTTC. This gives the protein CASTQGDYGYTF.

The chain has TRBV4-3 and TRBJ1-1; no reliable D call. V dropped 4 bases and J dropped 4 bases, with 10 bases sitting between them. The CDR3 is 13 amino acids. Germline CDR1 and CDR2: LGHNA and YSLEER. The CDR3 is CASSRGASTEAFF. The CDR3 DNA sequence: TGCGCCAGCAGCCGAGGCGCGAGCACTGAAGCTTTCTTT.

The CDR3 reads CASSTPIGMDTEAFF. DNA of the CDR3: TGTGCCAGCAGTACCCCTATAGGGATGGACACTGAAGCTTTCTTT. The chain couples TRBV6-6 to TRBJ1-1; D call uncertain. CDR3 size: 15 residues. Germline CDR1 and CDR2: MNHNY and SVGAGI (reference sequence). The germline V and J ends were trimmed by 5 bases and 3 bases, with 16 bases remaining between them.

CDR3 coding DNA: TGTGCCAGCAGCCAAGATTGGCTAGCTTCCCACGAGCAGTACTTC. Protein: CASSQDWLASHEQYF. The chain has TRBV14 and TRBJ2-7, with D perhaps matching TRBD2 (5 bases). V gave up 0 bases and J gave up 5 bases, with 14 bases separating them. In germline, CDR1 is SGHDN, CDR2 FVKESK. CDR3 length: 15 residues.

The CDR3 coding sequence is TGTGCCAGCAGGGTAGAGGGGCAGTCGAACAATGAGCAGTTCTTC. Translated: CASRVEGQSNNEQFF. The chain uses TRBV4-2 and TRBJ2-1; D possibly matches TRBD1 or TRBD2 (5 bases each). This CDR3 has 15 residues. Trimming stripped 6 bases from V and 5 bases from J, with 17 bases between. Germline V gives CDR1 LGHNA, CDR2 YNFKEQ.

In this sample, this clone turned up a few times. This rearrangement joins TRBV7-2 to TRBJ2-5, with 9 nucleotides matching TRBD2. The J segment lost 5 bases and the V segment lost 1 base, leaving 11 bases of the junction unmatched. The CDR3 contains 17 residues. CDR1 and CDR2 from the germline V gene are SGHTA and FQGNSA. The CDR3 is CASSLGLSGSPRETQYF. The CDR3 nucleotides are TGTGCCAGCAGCTTAGGTCTTAGCGGGAGTCCCCGGGAGACCCAGTACTTC.

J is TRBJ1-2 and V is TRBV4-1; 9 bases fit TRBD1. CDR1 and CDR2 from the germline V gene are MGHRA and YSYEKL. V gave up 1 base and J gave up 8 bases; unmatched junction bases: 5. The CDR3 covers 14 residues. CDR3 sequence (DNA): TGCGCCAGCAGCCAAGTGGACAGGGGAGTGGGCTACACCTTC. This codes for CASSQVDRGVGYTF.

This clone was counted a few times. In nucleotides, the CDR3 is TGCAGCGTTGAAGGGGGTAGCAATCAGCCCCAGCATTTT. The encoded protein is CSVEGGSNQPQHF. The chain employs TRBV29-1 and TRBJ1-5, with D hard to call. V gave up 1 base and J gave up 0 bases, with 4 bases separating them. The CDR3 has 13 residues. Germline V gene lookup returns CDR1 SQVTM and CDR2 ANQGSEA.

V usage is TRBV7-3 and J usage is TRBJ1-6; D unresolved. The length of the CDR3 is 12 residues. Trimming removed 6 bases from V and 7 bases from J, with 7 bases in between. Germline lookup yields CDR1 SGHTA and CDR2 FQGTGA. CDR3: CASSAANSPLHF. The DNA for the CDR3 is TGTGCCAGCAGTGCCGCCAATTCACCCCTCCACTTT.

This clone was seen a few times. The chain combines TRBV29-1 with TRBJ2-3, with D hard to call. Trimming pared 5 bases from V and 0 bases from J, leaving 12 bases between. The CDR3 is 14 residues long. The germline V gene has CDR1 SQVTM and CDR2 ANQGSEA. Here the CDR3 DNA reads TGCAGCGTTTCTAATCGTGTGAGCACAGATACGCAGTATTTT. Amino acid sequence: CSVSNRVSTDTQYF.

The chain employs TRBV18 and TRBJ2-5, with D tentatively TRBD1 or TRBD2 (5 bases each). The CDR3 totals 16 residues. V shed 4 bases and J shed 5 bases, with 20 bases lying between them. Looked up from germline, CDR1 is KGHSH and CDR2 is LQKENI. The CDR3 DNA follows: TGTGCCAGCTCACAGTTTTCCGGGACCTCAGGGGAGACCCAGTACTTC. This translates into CASSQFSGTSGETQYF.

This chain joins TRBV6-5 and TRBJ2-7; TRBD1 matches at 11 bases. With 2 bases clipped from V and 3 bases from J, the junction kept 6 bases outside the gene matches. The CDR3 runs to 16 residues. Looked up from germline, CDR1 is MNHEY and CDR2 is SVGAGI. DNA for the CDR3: TGTGCCAGCAGTTACCAAGGACAGGGGGCCTACTACGAGCAGTACTTC. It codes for CASSYQGQGAYYEQYF.

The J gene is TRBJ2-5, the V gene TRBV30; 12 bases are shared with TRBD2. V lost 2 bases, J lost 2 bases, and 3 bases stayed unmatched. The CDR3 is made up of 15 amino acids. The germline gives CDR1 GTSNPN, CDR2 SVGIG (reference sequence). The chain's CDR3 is CAWSTGLAGQETQYF. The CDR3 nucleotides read TGTGCCTGGAGTACCGGACTAGCGGGGCAAGAGACCCAGTACTTC.

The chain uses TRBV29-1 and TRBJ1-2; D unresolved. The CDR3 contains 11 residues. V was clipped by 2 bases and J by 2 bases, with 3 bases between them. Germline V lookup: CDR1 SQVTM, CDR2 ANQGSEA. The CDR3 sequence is CSVEHNYGYTF. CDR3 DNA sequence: TGCAGCGTTGAACACAACTATGGCTACACCTTC.

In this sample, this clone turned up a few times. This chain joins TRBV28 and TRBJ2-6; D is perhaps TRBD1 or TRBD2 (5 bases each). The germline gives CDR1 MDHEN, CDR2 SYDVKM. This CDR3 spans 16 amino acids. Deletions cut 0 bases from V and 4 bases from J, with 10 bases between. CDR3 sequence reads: CASSLWKGTGANVLTF. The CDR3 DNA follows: TGTGCCAGCAGTTTATGGAAAGGGACCGGGGCCAACGTCCTGACTTTC.

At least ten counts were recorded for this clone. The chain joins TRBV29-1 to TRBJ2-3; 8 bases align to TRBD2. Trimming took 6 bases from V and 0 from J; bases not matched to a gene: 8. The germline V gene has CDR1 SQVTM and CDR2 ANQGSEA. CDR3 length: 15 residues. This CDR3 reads CSVVIAGPSTDTQYF. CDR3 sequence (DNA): TGCAGCGTCGTAATAGCGGGGCCTAGCACAGATACGCAGTATTTT.

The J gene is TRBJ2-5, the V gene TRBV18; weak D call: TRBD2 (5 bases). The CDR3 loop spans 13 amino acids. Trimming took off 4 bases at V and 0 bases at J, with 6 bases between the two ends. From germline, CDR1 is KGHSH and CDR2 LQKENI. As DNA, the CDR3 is TGTGCCAGCTCACGAGGGAACCAAGAGACCCAGTACTTC. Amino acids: CASSRGNQETQYF.

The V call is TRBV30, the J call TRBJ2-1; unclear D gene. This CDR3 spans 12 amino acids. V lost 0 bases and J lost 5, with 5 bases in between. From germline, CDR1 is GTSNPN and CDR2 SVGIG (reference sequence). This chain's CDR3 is CAWSVTDNEQFF. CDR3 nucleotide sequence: TGTGCCTGGAGTGTAACGGACAATGAGCAGTTCTTC.

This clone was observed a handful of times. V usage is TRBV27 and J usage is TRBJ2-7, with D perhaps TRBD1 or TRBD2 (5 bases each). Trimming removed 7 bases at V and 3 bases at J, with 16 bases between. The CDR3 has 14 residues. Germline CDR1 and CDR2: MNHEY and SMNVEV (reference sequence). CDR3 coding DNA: TGTGCCAGCATCAAATGGGGGAAAGGCTACGAGCAGTACTTC. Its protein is CASIKWGKGYEQYF.

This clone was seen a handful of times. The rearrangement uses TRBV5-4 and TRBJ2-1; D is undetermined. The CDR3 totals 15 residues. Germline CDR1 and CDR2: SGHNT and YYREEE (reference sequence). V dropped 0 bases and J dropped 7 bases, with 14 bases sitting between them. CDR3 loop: CASSLGVGLGNEQFF. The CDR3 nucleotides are TGTGCCAGCAGCTTGGGGGTGGGTTTAGGGAATGAGCAGTTCTTC.

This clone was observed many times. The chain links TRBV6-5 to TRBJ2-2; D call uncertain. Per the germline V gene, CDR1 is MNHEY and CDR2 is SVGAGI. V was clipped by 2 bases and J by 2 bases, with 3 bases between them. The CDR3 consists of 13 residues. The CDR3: CASSYVNTGELFF. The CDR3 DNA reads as TGTGCCAGCAGTTACGTCAACACCGGGGAGCTGTTTTTT.

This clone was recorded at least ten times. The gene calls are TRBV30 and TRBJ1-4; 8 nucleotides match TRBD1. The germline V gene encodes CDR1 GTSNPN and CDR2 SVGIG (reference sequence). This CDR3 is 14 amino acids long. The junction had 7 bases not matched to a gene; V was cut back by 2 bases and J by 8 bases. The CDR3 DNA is TGTGCCTGGAGTCTCCCGGACAGGGACGAAAAACTGTTTTTT. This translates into CAWSLPDRDEKLFF.

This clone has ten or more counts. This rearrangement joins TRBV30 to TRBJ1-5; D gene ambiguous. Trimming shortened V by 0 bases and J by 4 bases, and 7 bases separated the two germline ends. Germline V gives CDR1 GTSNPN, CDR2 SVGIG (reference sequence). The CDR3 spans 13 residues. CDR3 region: CAWSVRENQPQHF. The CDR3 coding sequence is TGTGCCTGGAGTGTACGAGAGAATCAGCCCCAGCATTTT.

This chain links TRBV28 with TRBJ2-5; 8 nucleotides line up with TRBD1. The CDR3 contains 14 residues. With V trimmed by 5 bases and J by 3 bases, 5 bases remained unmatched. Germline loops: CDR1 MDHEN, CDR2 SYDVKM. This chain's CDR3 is CASSLSTGEETQYF. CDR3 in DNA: TGTGCCAGCAGTCTGTCGACAGGGGAAGAGACCCAGTACTTC.

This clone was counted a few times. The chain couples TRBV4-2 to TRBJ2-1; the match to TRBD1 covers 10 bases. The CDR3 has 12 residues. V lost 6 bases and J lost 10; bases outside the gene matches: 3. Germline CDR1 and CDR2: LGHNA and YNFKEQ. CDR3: CASRTGGSEQFF. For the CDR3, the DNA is TGTGCCAGCAGGACAGGGGGCAGCGAGCAGTTCTTC.